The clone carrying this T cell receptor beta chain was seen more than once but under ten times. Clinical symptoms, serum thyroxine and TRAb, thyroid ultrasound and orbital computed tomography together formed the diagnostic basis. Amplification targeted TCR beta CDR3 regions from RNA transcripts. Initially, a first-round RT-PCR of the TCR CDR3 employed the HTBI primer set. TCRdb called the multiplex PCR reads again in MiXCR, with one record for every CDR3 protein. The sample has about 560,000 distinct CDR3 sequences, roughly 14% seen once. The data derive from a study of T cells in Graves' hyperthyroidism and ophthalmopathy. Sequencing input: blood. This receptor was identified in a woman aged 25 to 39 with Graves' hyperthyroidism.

In DNA, the CDR3 is TGTGCCAGCAGGGGGGGACAAATGAACCAGCCCCAGCATTTT. Its protein is CASRGGQMNQPQHF. V and J are TRBV28 and TRBJ1-5, with TRBD1 as a possible D gene (6 bases). The CDR3 is made up of 14 amino acids. Trimming shortened V by 6 bases and J by 7 bases, and 16 bases separated the two germline ends. CDR1 and CDR2 (germline): MDHEN, SYDVKM.